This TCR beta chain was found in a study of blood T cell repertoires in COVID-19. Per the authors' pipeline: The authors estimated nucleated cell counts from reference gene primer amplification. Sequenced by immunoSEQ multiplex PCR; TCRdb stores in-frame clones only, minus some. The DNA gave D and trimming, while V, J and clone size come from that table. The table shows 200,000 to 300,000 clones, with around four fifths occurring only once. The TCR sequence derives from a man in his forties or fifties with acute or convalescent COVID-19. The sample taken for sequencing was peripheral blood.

The CDR3 protein is CASSPVGRGELFF. In DNA form, the CDR3 reads TGTGCCAGCAGCCCGGTGGGGAGGGGGGAGCTGTTTTTT. The chain combines TRBV7-8 with TRBJ2-2; tentatively, D is TRBD2 (6 bases). This CDR3 spans 13 amino acids. Germline assignment: CDR1 SGHVS and CDR2 FQNEAQ. Trimming removed 5 bases from V and 8 bases from J, with 12 bases in between.